The source of this T cell receptor (beta chain) is a study of T-cell reconstitution after alpha-beta-depleted transplantation in children. V lost 4 bases to trimming and J lost 2 bases, with 7 bases between them. Per germline, CDR1 SGHTA and CDR2 FQGNSA. The CDR3 spans 13 residues. This clonotype was counted many times. The library targeted TCRbeta and was prepared with unique molecular identifiers. TCRdb itself ran the PCR reads through MiXCR, one entry per CDR3 protein. The table records about 360,000 distinct CDR3 sequences, 13% of them present only once. The source is a human donor who donated a stem cell graft to a child with Fanconi anemia. The specimen was PBMCs, collected from the stem cell graft. The chain recombines TRBV7-2 with TRBJ2-3; D gene ambiguous. The CDR3: CASSSRNTDTQYF. The DNA of the CDR3 is TGTGCCAGCAGCTCGAGAAACACAGATACGCAGTATTTT.